This TCR beta chain was identified in a study of blood T cell repertoires in COVID-19. The CDR3 runs 17 residues. Germline assignment: CDR1 MGHRA and CDR2 YSYEKL. V dropped 3 bases and J dropped 0 bases, with 15 bases sitting between them. This table comes from immunoSEQ multiplex PCR, and its TCRdb copy is limited to in-frame clones, with some not included. The repertoire consists of approximately 210,000 clones, with 82% occurring once and the leading ten covering about an eighth. This clone was seen a single time. The chain combines TRBV4-1 with TRBJ1-3, with D unresolved. The sequenced material came from PBMCs or T cells enriched from blood (not recorded which). This sequence was found in a middle-aged man who had recovered from COVID-19. CDR3 in amino acids: CASSHYGKGDSGNTIYF. The CDR3 nucleotides are TGCGCCAGCAGCCATTACGGGAAGGGAGACTCTGGAAACACCATATATTTT.